Below are 6 T cell receptor beta chains sequenced from a single sample in a study of cytomegalovirus exposure and HLA in healthy donors. Primers for the PCR totalled 60 Vbeta and 13 Jbeta. Assay used: immunoSEQ multiplex PCR; TCRdb lists only in-frame clones, some missing. Altogether roughly 200,000 clones are present, 80% being singletons, with the ten largest covering roughly 0.7%. The sample was PBMCs. The receptors derive from a boy aged 10-17 years in good health and CMV-seronegative.

The V and J genes are TRBV7-2 and TRBJ1-5; D call uncertain. This CDR3 is 14 amino acids long. Per germline, CDR1 SGHTA and CDR2 FQGNSA. Trimming removed 1 base from V and 1 base from J, with 5 bases in between. The DNA for the CDR3 is TGTGCCAGCAGCTTAGGGGCCAGCAATCAGCCCCAGCATTTT. It yields the protein CASSLGASNQPQHF.

The chain recombines TRBV7-9 with TRBJ2-3; the match to TRBD1 covers 7 bases. Losses at the gene ends were 5 bases for V and 2 bases for J; bases not matched to a gene: 7. The germline CDR1 and CDR2 sequences are SEHNR and FQNEAQ (reference sequence). This CDR3 comprises 15 residues. CDR3 loop: CASSPRGQATDTQYF. As DNA, the CDR3 is TGTGCCAGCAGCCCTCGCGGACAGGCCACAGATACGCAGTATTTT.

The V gene is TRBV18, the J gene TRBJ2-5; D perhaps matches TRBD1 (6 bases). Trimming took off 2 bases at V and 3 bases at J, with 13 bases between the two ends. This CDR3 has 15 amino acids. The germline V gene has CDR1 KGHSH and CDR2 LQKENI. Here the CDR3 DNA reads TGTGCCAGCTCACCAGTGGGGGACACTAAAGAGACCCAGTACTTC. Translation gives CASSPVGDTKETQYF. Drawing the rest from reference TRBV18 and TRBJ2-5, the complete variable domain is NAGVMQNPRHLVRRRGQEARLRCSPMKGHSHVYWYRQLPEEGLKFMVYLQKENIIDESGMPKERFSAEFPKEGPSILRIQQVVRGDSAAYFCASSPVGDTKETQYFGPGTRLLVL.

The CDR3 DNA reads as TGTGCCAGCAGCGTAGCGGGGTACCAAGAGACCCAGTACTTC. Translation gives CASSVAGYQETQYF. The V and J genes are TRBV5-4 and TRBJ2-5; TRBD2 matches 8 bases. Germline V gene lookup returns CDR1 SGHNT and CDR2 YYREEE (reference sequence). Germline trimming cut 4 bases from V and 0 bases from J; bases unmatched to any gene: 2. This CDR3 region has 14 residues.

This clone was observed once. The chain employs TRBV7-6 and TRBJ2-1; D is perhaps TRBD2 (6 bases). The V gene lost 3 bases and the J gene lost 0 bases, with 12 bases spanning the gap. This CDR3 region has 16 residues. Germline CDR1 and CDR2: SGHVS and FNYEAQ. CDR3 residues: CASSFRGTSSYNEQFF. In nucleotides, the CDR3 is TGTGCCAGCAGCTTTCGCGGGACGAGCTCCTACAATGAGCAGTTCTTC.

The V call is TRBV7-6, the J call TRBJ2-3, with TRBD2 matching over 9 bases. Germline values: CDR1 SGHVS, CDR2 FNYEAQ. V dropped 1 base and J dropped 3; count of bases not matched to a gene: 2. The CDR3 loop spans 15 amino acids. The CDR3 region is CASSLGGGGTDTQYF. CDR3 bases: TGTGCCAGCAGCTTAGGCGGGGGGGGGACAGATACGCAGTATTTT.